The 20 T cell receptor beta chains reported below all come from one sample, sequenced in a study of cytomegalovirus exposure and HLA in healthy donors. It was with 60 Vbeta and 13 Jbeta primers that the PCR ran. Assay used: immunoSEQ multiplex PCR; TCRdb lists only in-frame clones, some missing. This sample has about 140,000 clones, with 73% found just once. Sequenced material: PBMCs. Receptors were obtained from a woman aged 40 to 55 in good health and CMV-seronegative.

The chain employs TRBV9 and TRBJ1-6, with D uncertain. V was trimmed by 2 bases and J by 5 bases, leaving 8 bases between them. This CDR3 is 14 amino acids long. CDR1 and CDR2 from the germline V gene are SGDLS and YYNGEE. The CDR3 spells CASSVQVDNSPLHF. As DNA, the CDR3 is TGTGCCAGCAGCGTCCAGGTCGATAATTCACCCCTCCACTTT.

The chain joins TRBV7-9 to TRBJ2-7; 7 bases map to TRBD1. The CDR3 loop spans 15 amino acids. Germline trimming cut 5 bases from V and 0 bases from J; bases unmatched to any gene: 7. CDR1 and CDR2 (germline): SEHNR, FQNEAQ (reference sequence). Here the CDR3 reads CASSRTTGFSYEQYV. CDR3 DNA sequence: TGTGCCAGCAGCCGGACGACAGGGTTCTCCTACGAGCAGTACGTC.

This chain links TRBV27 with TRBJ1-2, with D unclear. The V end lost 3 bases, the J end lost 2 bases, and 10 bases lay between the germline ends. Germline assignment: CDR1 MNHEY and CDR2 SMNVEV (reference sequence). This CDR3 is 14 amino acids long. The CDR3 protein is CASSFRAGNYGYTF. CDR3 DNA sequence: TGTGCCAGCAGTTTTAGGGCGGGGAACTATGGCTACACCTTC.

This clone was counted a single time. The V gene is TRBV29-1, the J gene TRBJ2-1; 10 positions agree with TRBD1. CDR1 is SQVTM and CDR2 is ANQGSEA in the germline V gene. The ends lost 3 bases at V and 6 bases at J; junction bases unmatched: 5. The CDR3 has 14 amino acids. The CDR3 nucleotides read TGCAGCGTTGATTCACGGACAGGGGGCAATGAGCAGTTCTTC. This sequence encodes CSVDSRTGGNEQFF.

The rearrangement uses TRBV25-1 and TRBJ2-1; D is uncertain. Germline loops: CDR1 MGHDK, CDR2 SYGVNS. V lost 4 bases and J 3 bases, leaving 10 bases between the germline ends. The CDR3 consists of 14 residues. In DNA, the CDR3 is TGTGCCAGCAGTGGATCGACACACTACAATGAGCAGTTCTTC. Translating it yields CASSGSTHYNEQFF.

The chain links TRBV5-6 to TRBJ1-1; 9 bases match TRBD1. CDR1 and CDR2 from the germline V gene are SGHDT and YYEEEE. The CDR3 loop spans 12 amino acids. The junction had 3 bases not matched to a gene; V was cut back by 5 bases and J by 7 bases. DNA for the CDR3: TGTGCCAGCAGTTCGGGACAGGGTGAAGCTTTCTTT. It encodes CASSSGQGEAFF.

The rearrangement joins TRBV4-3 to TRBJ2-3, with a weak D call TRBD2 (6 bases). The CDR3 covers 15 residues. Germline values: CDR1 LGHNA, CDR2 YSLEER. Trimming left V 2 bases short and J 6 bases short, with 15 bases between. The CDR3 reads CASSQIRDLSDTQYF. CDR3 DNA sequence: TGCGCCAGCAGCCAAATCCGGGACTTATCGGATACGCAGTATTTT.

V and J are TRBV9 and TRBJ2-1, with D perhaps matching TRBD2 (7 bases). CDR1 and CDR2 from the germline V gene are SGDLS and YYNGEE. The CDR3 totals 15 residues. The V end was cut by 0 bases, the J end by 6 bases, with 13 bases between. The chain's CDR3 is CASSVGGGGSNEQFF. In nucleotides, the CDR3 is TGTGCCAGCAGCGTAGGGGGGGGCGGGTCCAATGAGCAGTTCTTC.

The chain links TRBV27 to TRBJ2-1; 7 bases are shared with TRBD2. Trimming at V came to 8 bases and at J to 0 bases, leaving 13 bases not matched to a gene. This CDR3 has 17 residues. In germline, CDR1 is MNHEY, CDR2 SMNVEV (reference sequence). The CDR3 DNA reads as TGTGCCAGCTCTCATTCCGGGGGGTCCAGCTCCTACAATGAGCAGTTCTTC. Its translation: CASSHSGGSSSYNEQFF.

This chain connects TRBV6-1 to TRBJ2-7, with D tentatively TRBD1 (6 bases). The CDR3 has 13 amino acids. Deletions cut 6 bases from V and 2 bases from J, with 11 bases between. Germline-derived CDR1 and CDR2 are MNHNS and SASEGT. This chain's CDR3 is CASSERTAYEQYF. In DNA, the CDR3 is TGTGCCAGCAGCGAAAGGACAGCCTACGAGCAGTACTTC.

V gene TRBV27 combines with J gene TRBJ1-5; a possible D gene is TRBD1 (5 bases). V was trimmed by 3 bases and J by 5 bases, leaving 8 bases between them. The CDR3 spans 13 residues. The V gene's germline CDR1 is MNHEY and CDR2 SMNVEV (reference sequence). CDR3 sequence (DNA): TGTGCCAGCAGTTTCGGGGGTTATCAGCCCCAGCATTTT. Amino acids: CASSFGGYQPQHF.

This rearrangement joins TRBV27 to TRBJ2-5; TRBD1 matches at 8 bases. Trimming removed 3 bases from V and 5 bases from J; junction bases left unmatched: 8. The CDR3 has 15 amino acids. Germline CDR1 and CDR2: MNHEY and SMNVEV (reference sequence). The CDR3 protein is CASSFGQGGWETQYF. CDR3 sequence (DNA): TGTGCCAGCAGTTTCGGACAGGGAGGATGGGAGACCCAGTACTTC.

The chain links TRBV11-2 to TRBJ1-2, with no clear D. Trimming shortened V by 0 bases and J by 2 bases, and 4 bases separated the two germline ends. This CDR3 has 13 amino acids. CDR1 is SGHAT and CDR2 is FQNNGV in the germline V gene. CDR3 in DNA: TGTGCCAGCAGCTTAGACAGGAACTATGGCTACACCTTC. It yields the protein CASSLDRNYGYTF. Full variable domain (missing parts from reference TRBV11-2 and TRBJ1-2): EAGVAQSPRYKIIEKRQSVAFWCNPISGHATLYWYQQILGQGPKLLIQFQNNGVVDDSQLPKDRFSAERLKGVDSTLKIQPAKLEDSAVYLCASSLDRNYGYTFGSGTRLTVV.

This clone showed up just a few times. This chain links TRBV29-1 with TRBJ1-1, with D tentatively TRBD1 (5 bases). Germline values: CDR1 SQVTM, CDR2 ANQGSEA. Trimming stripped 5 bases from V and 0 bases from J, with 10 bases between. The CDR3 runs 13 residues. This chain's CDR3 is CSVSGLLNTEAFF. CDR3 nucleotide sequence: TGCAGCGTTTCAGGGTTATTGAACACTGAAGCTTTCTTT.

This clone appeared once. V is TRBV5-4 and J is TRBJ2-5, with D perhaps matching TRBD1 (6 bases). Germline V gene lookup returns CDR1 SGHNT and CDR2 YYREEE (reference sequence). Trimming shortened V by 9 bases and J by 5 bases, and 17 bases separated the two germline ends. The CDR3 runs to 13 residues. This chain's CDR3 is CATAGTLGETQYF. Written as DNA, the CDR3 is TGTGCCACCGCTGGGACATTGGGGGAGACCCAGTACTTC.

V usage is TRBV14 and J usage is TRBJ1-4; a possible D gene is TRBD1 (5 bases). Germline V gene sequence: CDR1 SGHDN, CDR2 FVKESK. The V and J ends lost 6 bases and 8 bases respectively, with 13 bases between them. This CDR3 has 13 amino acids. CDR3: CASREMWGEKLFF. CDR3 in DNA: TGTGCCAGCAGAGAGATGTGGGGCGAAAAACTGTTTTTT.

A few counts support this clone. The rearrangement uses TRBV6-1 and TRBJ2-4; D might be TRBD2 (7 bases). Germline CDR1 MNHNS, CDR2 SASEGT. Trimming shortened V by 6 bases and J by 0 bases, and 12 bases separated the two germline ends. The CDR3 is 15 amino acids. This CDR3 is CASRTGGLAKNIQYF. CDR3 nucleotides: TGTGCCAGCAGGACGGGGGGCCTAGCCAAAAACATTCAGTACTTC.

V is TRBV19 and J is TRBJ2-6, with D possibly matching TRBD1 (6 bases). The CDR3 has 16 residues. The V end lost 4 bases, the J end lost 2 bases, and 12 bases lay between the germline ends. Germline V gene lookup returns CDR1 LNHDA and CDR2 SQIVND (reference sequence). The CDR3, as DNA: TGTGCCAGTAGTACCCGGACAGCCCCTGGGGCCAACGTCCTGACTTTC. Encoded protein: CASSTRTAPGANVLTF.

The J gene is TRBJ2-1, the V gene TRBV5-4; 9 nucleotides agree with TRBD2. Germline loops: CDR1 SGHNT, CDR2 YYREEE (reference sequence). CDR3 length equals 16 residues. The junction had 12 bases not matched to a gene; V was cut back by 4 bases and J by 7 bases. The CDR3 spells CASSQGGLAGRNEQFF. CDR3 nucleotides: TGTGCCAGCAGCCAAGGAGGTCTAGCGGGGCGGAATGAGCAGTTCTTC.

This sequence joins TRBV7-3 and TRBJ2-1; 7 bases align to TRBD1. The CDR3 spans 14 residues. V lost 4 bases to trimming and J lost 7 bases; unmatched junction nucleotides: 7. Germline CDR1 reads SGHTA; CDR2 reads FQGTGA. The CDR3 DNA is TGTGCCAGCAGCTCCGGGGACAGTTTTAATGAGCAGTTCTTC. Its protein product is CASSSGDSFNEQFF.